The rows below give T cell receptor beta chains drawn from one sample of a study of T cells in Graves' hyperthyroidism and ophthalmopathy. Each CDR3 protein is one row after TCRdb ran MiXCR on the multiplex PCR reads. The table includes over 45,000 distinct CDR3 sequences, over 45% detected once. The sequenced sample consisted of peripheral blood or thyroid tissue (not recorded which). The receptors were sampled from a woman aged 50 to 65 with Graves' hyperthyroidism. Both conserved end residues are part of each CDR3. D genes are given only for firm matches. Only part of the rows carry a size: once, few, many, or a class if the clone is expanded.

D gene: TRBD2; clone size: once; V gene: TRBV5-1; J gene: TRBJ2-7; CDR3 DNA: TGCGCCAGCAGGAAGGGACTAGCGGGATCCTACGAGCAGTACTTC; CDR3 protein: CASRKGLAGSYEQYF
D gene: TRBD2; clone size: -; V gene: TRBV20-1; J gene: TRBJ2-5; CDR3 DNA: TGCAGTGCTAGATTTATCGGCGGGAGCTTTGAGACCCAGTACTTC; CDR3 protein: CSARFIGGSFETQYF
D gene: TRBD2; clone size: many; V gene: TRBV11-2; J gene: TRBJ2-5; CDR3 DNA: TGTGCCAGCAGCGGGGGGGAAGGAATTTGGAAGACCCAGTACTTC; CDR3 protein: CASSGGEGIWKTQYF
D gene: -; clone size: many; V gene: TRBV7-2; J gene: TRBJ1-2; CDR3 DNA: TGTGCCAGCAGCTTAGCCGCGTGGAGCCACTATGGCTACACCTTC; CDR3 protein: CASSLAAWSHYGYTF
D gene: -; clone size: many; V gene: TRBV29-1; J gene: TRBJ2-5; CDR3 DNA: TGCAGCGTGGGCCCGTTGGGGACCCAGTACTTC; CDR3 protein: CSVGPLGTQYF
D gene: -; clone size: many; V gene: TRBV5-6; J gene: TRBJ1-1; CDR3 DNA: TGTGCCAGCAGCTTGGTTCAGGCTGGGACTGAAGCTTTCTTT; CDR3 protein: CASSLVQAGTEAFF
D gene: -; clone size: many; V gene: TRBV20-1; J gene: TRBJ2-3; CDR3 DNA: TGCAGTGCTAGAGCCGACTATCCCGATACGCAGTATTTT; CDR3 protein: CSARADYPDTQYF
D gene: -; clone size: many; V gene: TRBV7-2; J gene: TRBJ2-5; CDR3 DNA: TGTGCCAGCATCAAGGCTGGGGGGGAGACCCAGTACTTC; CDR3 protein: CASIKAGGETQYF
D gene: -; clone size: -; V gene: TRBV29-1; J gene: TRBJ2-7; CDR3 DNA: TGCAGCGTCTTCCGCCGGGGAGTACTGGGCTACGAGCAGTACTTC; CDR3 protein: CSVFRRGVLGYEQYF
D gene: -; clone size: many; V gene: TRBV29-1; J gene: TRBJ1-1; CDR3 DNA: TGCACGACAACTGAAGCTTTCTTT; CDR3 protein: CTTTEAFF
D gene: -; clone size: many; V gene: TRBV7-8; J gene: TRBJ2-2; CDR3 DNA: TGTGCCAGCAGGTTCAGGGACACCGGGGAGCTGTTTTTT; CDR3 protein: CASRFRDTGELFF
D gene: TRBD1; clone size: many; V gene: TRBV6-6; J gene: TRBJ2-7; CDR3 DNA: TGTGCCAGCAAAAGGGGGCTCCTATCCTACGAGCAGTACTTC; CDR3 protein: CASKRGLLSYEQYF
D gene: TRBD1; clone size: medium-sized; V gene: TRBV5-1; J gene: TRBJ1-6; CDR3 DNA: TGCGCCAGCAGCGACCTGACAGGGAGCAATTCACCCCTCCACTTT; CDR3 protein: CASSDLTGSNSPLHF
D gene: -; clone size: many; V gene: TRBV7-2; J gene: TRBJ1-1; CDR3 DNA: TGTGCCAGCAGCTTAAATTGGGGTGAAGCTTTCTTT; CDR3 protein: CASSLNWGEAFF
D gene: -; clone size: -; V gene: TRBV2; J gene: TRBJ1-2; CDR3 DNA: TGTGCCAGCTCCCGGGATCGCCATGGCTACACCTTC; CDR3 protein: CASSRDRHGYTF
D gene: -; clone size: many; V gene: TRBV20-1; J gene: TRBJ1-5; CDR3 DNA: TGCAGTGCAACAAAGGGGGACTTAGATCAGCCCCAGCATTTT; CDR3 protein: CSATKGDLDQPQHF
D gene: -; clone size: many; V gene: TRBV28; J gene: TRBJ2-5; CDR3 DNA: TGTGCCAGCACCGGGTGGGCCGAAGAGACCCAGTACTTC; CDR3 protein: CASTGWAEETQYF